Listed here are 24 T cell receptor beta chains from one sample, sequenced in a study of cytomegalovirus exposure and HLA in healthy donors. The PCR made use of 60 Vbeta and 13 Jbeta primers. Generated by immunoSEQ multiplex PCR, the TCRdb table keeps only in-frame clones and is missing some. The repertoire holds around 200,000 clones, with around 79% as singletons. Sequenced input: PBMCs. Receptors were obtained from a young man in good health and CMV-seronegative.

The chain combines TRBV29-1 with TRBJ2-7; D uncertain. CDR1 and CDR2 from the germline V gene are SQVTM and ANQGSEA. This CDR3 has 12 amino acids. Deletions cut 6 bases from V and 4 bases from J, with 13 bases between. The CDR3 DNA sequence: TGCAGCGTGATGAGTCCGCTTTACGAGCAGTACTTC. Translating it yields CSVMSPLYEQYF.

V gene TRBV4-3 combines with J gene TRBJ1-2; unclear D gene. This CDR3 region has 15 residues. Germline V gene lookup returns CDR1 LGHNA and CDR2 YSLEER. Trimming removed 0 bases from V and 4 bases from J, with 12 bases in between. CDR3: CASSQDGEKGYGYTF. DNA for the CDR3: TGCGCCAGCAGCCAAGACGGGGAGAAGGGCTATGGCTACACCTTC.

This clone was detected only once. The chain has TRBV6-5 and TRBJ1-1; D is ambiguous. The germline gives CDR1 MNHEY, CDR2 SVGAGI. Trimming took off 0 bases at V and 0 bases at J, with 8 bases between the two ends. CDR3 length: 15 amino acids. CDR3 region: CASSYSVQMNTEAFF. For the CDR3, the DNA is TGTGCCAGCAGTTACTCGGTGCAGATGAACACTGAAGCTTTCTTT.

This clone was detected only a few times. The gene calls are TRBV11-1 and TRBJ1-1; D uncertain. Between the trimmed V and J ends, which lost 3 bases and 0 bases, there was a span of 5 bases. The CDR3 sequence is 13 residues long. Germline V CDR1 and CDR2: SGHAT, FQDESV (reference sequence). Here the CDR3 reads CASSLGMNTEAFF. CDR3 in DNA: TGTGCCAGCAGCTTGGGCATGAACACTGAAGCTTTCTTT.

The chain recombines TRBV28 with TRBJ2-1; 7 bases are a match to TRBD2. V lost 3 bases and J lost 8; bases outside the gene matches: 10. Germline loops: CDR1 MDHEN, CDR2 SYDVKM. This CDR3 is built from 15 residues. As DNA, the CDR3 is TGTGCCAGCAGTTTTGGCGGGAGTAGAACCCATGAGCAGTTCTTC. Translation gives CASSFGGSRTHEQFF.

The CDR3 sequence is CAAWAGTSSNTQYF. The CDR3 DNA reads TGTGCCGCCTGGGCCGGGACTAGCTCAAATACGCAGTATTTT. This chain connects TRBV25-1 to TRBJ2-3; 9 bases agree with TRBD2. CDR1 and CDR2 (germline): MGHDK, SYGVNS. V dropped 11 bases and J dropped 7; count of bases not matched to a gene: 13. This CDR3 comprises 14 residues.

The chain uses TRBV11-2 and TRBJ2-2, with a tentative D call TRBD2 (6 bases). Between the trimmed V and J ends, which lost 1 base and 2 bases, there was a span of 20 bases. CDR1 and CDR2 from the germline V gene are SGHAT and FQNNGV. The CDR3 covers 19 residues. In DNA, the CDR3 is TGTGCCAGCAGCTTAGGGGAGGACCCATTACAACCAAACACCGGGGAGCTGTTTTTT. Translation: CASSLGEDPLQPNTGELFF.

DNA of the CDR3: TGCGCCAGCAGCCAAAGCCTAGTCAATTACGAGCAGTACTTC. It encodes CASSQSLVNYEQYF. The J gene is TRBJ2-7, the V gene TRBV4-3; no clear D. With 2 bases removed from V and 4 bases from J, the gap between germline ends came to 12 bases. The germline V gene encodes CDR1 LGHNA and CDR2 YSLEER. CDR3 length: 14 residues.

This chain joins TRBV2 and TRBJ1-1, with 7 positions matching TRBD1. Germline-derived CDR1 and CDR2 are SNHLY and FYNNEI. The CDR3 loop spans 15 amino acids. The J segment lost 3 bases and the V segment lost 2 bases, leaving 6 bases of the junction unmatched. The CDR3 bases are TGTGCCAGCAGTGAACCCCGGGACAGTTACACTGAAGCTTTCTTT. This translates into CASSEPRDSYTEAFF.

The V and J genes are TRBV7-9 and TRBJ2-2; TRBD1 is a possible D gene (6 bases). The CDR3 runs 15 residues. The germline V gene encodes CDR1 SEHNR and CDR2 FQNEAQ (reference sequence). Trimming took 5 bases from V and 4 from J, leaving 14 bases between them. CDR3 sequence (DNA): TGTGCCAGCAGCACCCCAGGGGTTGGCACCGGGGAGCTGTTTTTT. It codes for CASSTPGVGTGELFF.

This clone has more than one count but fewer than ten. The chain couples TRBV9 to TRBJ2-3; D gene uncertain. V lost 4 bases and J lost 3, with 6 bases in between. The CDR3 covers 12 residues. Germline CDR1 SGDLS, CDR2 YYNGEE. The CDR3 spells CASSPQTDTQYF. CDR3 nucleotides: TGTGCCAGCAGCCCCCAAACAGATACGCAGTATTTT.

This clone has more than one count but fewer than ten. The V and J genes are TRBV5-6 and TRBJ1-1, with 7 bases aligning to TRBD1. This CDR3 has 16 amino acids. Germline V gene sequence: CDR1 SGHDT, CDR2 YYEEEE. J lost 2 bases, V lost 0 bases, and 7 bases had no gene match. The CDR3 bases are TGTGCCAGCAGCTTGGGAAGGGGGCGATTTAACACTGAAGCTTTCTTT. Translated: CASSLGRGRFNTEAFF.

As concerns this clone: The conserved closing phenylalanine or tryptophan is absent in this CDR3, likely reflecting a read error. The genes are TRBV30 and TRBJ2-7; 9 bases map to TRBD1. The CDR3 contains 12 residues. V gave up 4 bases and J gave up 5 bases; unmatched junction bases: 3. Germline V gives CDR1 GTSNPN, CDR2 SVGIG (reference sequence). CDR3 bases: TGTGCCTGGAAGGGACAGGGTAACGAGCAGTACCTC. It yields the protein CAWKGQGNEQYL.

The gene calls are TRBV11-2 and TRBJ1-1; a possible D gene is TRBD1 (6 bases). Trimming pared 1 base from V and 2 bases from J, leaving 17 bases between. CDR3 size: 17 residues. Germline V gene lookup returns CDR1 SGHAT and CDR2 FQNNGV. CDR3 loop: CASSLVGRGGANTEAFF. The CDR3 coding sequence is TGTGCCAGCAGCTTAGTTGGTCGGGGGGGCGCAAACACTGAAGCTTTCTTT.

The chain recombines TRBV7-9 with TRBJ1-2; 9 bases are shared with TRBD1. Germline CDR1 and CDR2: SEHNR and FQNEAQ (reference sequence). J gave up 9 bases and V 1 base, and 6 bases lay outside the gene matches. This CDR3 spans 14 amino acids. The CDR3 DNA reads TGTGCCAGCAGCTTAGAAGTGACAGGGGGAAGCTACACCTTC. Its protein is CASSLEVTGGSYTF.

This chain uses TRBV28 with TRBJ1-4; D may be TRBD1 (6 bases). CDR1 is MDHEN and CDR2 is SYDVKM in the germline V gene. This CDR3 is 15 amino acids long. With 4 bases removed from V and 8 bases from J, the gap between germline ends came to 17 bases. CDR3 DNA sequence: TGTGCCAGCAGTTCCCCTCTGACAGGTGGGGAAAAACTGTTTTTT. This encodes CASSSPLTGGEKLFF.

J is TRBJ1-2 and V is TRBV30; 10 bases line up with TRBD1. Looked up from germline, CDR1 is GTSNPN and CDR2 is SVGIG (reference sequence). The length of the CDR3 is 16 residues. Trimming removed 4 bases from V and 7 bases from J; junction bases left unmatched: 15. This CDR3 reads CAWITILPGQGCGYTF. As DNA, the CDR3 is TGTGCCTGGATTACTATCTTACCGGGACAGGGGTGTGGCTACACCTTC.

The rearrangement links TRBV9 to TRBJ2-1; 10 positions agree with TRBD2. Germline CDR1 and CDR2: SGDLS and YYNGEE. The trim removed 2 bases at V and 4 bases at J, leaving 0 bases unmatched. The length of the CDR3 is 14 residues. The CDR3 reads CASSVSGGYNEQFF. The CDR3 DNA follows: TGTGCCAGCAGCGTTAGCGGGGGGTACAATGAGCAGTTCTTC. The full variable domain, with the rest looked up from reference TRBV9 and TRBJ2-1, is DSGVTQTPKHLITATGQRVTLRCSPRSGDLSVYWYQQSLDQGLQFLIQYYNGEERAKGNILERFSAQQFPDLHSELNLSSLELGDSALYFCASSVSGGYNEQFFGPGTRLTVL.

This sequence joins TRBV5-1 and TRBJ2-5, with 10 bases lining up with TRBD2. V lost 5 bases and J lost 1; bases outside the gene matches: 2. Germline CDR1 and CDR2: SGHRS and YFSETQ. There are 14 residues in the CDR3. The CDR3 is CASRSGGAQETQYF. The CDR3 DNA sequence: TGCGCCAGCAGGAGCGGGGGGGCCCAAGAGACCCAGTACTTC.

The V and J genes are TRBV30 and TRBJ2-3; 8 bases map to TRBD1. V lost 4 bases to trimming and J lost 1 base; unmatched junction nucleotides: 4. The CDR3 runs to 14 residues. Germline V gene lookup returns CDR1 GTSNPN and CDR2 SVGIG (reference sequence). The CDR3 region is CAWNPGQGTDTQYF. The DNA for the CDR3 is TGTGCCTGGAACCCGGGACAGGGCACAGATACGCAGTATTTT.

This clone was observed a handful of times. The gene calls are TRBV7-9 and TRBJ2-5; unclear D gene. The CDR3 spans 13 residues. Trimming took off 0 bases at V and 0 bases at J, with 2 bases between the two ends. Germline V gene lookup returns CDR1 SEHNR and CDR2 FQNEAQ (reference sequence). For the CDR3, the DNA is TGTGCCAGCAGCTTAGCTAACCAAGAGACCCAGTACTTC. It translates to CASSLANQETQYF.

The chain links TRBV28 to TRBJ2-7; a weak D match, TRBD2 (5 bases). In germline, CDR1 is MDHEN, CDR2 SYDVKM. This CDR3 contains 11 residues. V was trimmed by 7 bases and J by 2 bases, leaving 6 bases between them. The DNA of the CDR3 is TGTGCCAGCACCGGGACCTACGAGCAGTACTTC. This codes for CASTGTYEQYF.

The chain links TRBV27 to TRBJ2-1, with 9 bases aligning to TRBD2. The CDR3 runs 17 residues. The junction had 8 bases not matched to a gene; V was cut back by 4 bases and J by 1 base. Germline CDR1 reads MNHEY; CDR2 reads SMNVEV (reference sequence). The CDR3 spells CASSSLSGSGSYNEQFF. CDR3 in DNA: TGTGCCAGCAGTTCGCTTAGCGGGAGCGGATCCTACAATGAGCAGTTCTTC.

The rearrangement uses TRBV19 and TRBJ1-2; D is unclear. Per germline, CDR1 LNHDA and CDR2 SQIVND (reference sequence). V was pared by 3 bases and J by 7 bases, with 15 bases between. The CDR3 contains 14 residues. Written as DNA, the CDR3 is TGTGCCAGTAGTATGGCGGGGTACCAAGGTGGCTACACCTTC. It encodes CASSMAGYQGGYTF.